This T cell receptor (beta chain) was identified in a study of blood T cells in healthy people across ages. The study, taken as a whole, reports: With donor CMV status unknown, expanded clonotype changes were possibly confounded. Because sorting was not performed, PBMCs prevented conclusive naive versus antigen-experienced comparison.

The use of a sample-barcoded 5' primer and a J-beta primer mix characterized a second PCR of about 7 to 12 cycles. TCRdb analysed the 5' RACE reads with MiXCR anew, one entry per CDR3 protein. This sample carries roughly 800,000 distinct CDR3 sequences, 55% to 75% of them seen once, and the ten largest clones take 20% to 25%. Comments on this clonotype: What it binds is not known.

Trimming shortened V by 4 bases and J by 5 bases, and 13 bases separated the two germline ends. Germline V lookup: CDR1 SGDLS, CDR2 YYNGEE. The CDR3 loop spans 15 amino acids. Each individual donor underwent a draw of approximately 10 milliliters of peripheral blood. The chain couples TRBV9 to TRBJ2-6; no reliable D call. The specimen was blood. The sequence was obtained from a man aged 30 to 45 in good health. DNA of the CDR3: TGTGCCAGCAGCCCCCAGACGAATCGGGCCAACGTCCTGACTTTC. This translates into CASSPQTNRANVLTF.